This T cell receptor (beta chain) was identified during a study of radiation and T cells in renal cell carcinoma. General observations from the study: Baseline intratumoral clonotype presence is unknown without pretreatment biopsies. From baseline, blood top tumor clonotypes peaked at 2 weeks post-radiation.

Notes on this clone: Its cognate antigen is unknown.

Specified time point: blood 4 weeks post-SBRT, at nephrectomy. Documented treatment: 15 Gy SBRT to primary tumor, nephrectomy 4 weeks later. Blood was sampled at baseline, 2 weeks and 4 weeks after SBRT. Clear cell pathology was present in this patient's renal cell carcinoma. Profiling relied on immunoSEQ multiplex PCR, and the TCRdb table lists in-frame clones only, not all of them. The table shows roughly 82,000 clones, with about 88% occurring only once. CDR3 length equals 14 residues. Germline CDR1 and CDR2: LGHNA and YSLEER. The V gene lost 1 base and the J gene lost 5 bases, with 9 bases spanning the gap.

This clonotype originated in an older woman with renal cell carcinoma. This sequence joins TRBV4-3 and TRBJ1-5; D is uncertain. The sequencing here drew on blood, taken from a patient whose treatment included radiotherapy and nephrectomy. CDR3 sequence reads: CASSQAVRDQPQHF. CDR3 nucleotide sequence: TGCGCCAGCAGCCAAGCAGTAAGGGATCAGCCCCAGCATTTT.